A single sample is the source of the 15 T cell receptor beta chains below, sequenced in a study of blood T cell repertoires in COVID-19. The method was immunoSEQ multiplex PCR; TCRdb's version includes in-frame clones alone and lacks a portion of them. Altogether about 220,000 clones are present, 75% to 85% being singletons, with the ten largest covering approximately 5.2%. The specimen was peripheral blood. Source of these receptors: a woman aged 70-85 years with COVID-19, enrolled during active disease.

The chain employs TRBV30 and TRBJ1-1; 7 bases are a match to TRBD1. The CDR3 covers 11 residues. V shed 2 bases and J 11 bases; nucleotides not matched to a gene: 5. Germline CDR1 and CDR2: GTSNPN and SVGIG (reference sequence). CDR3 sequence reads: CAWSYRGRAFF. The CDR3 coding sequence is TGTGCCTGGAGTTACAGGGGACGGGCTTTCTTT.

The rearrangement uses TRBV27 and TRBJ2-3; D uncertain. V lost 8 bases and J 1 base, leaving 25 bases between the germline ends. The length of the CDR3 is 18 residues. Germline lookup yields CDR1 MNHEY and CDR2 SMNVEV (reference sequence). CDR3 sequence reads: CASAVFSLSQLGTDTQYF. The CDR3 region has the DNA TGTGCCAGCGCCGTGTTTAGCCTTTCCCAGTTAGGCACAGATACGCAGTATTTT.

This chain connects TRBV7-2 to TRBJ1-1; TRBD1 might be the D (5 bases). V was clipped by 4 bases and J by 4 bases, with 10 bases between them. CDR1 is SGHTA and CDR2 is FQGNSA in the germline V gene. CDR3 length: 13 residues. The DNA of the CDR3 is TGTGCCAGCAGCTCCCACAGGTCCACTGAAGCTTTCTTT. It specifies CASSSHRSTEAFF. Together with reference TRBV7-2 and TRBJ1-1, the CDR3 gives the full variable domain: GAGVSQSPSNKVTEKGKDVELRCDPISGHTALYWYRQSLGQGLEFLIYFQGNSAPDKSGLPSDRFSAERTGGSVSTLTIQRTQQEDSAVYLCASSSHRSTEAFFGQGTRLTVV.

Here the CDR3 reads CASSLAGGFGQNIQYF. Here the CDR3 DNA reads TGTGCCAGCAGCTTGGCAGGGGGCTTCGGGCAAAACATTCAGTACTTC. The chain combines TRBV5-4 with TRBJ2-4; 8 bases line up with TRBD1. CDR3 length: 16 amino acids. Germline V CDR1 and CDR2: SGHNT, YYREEE (reference sequence). V lost 0 bases, J lost 5 bases, and 7 bases stayed unmatched. The variable domain in full, completed from reference TRBV5-4 and TRBJ2-4, reads ETGVTQSPTHLIKTRGQQVTLRCSSQSGHNTVSWYQQALGQGPQFIFQYYREEENGRGNFPPRFSGLQFPNYSSELNVNALELDDSALYLCASSLAGGFGQNIQYFGAGTRLSVL.

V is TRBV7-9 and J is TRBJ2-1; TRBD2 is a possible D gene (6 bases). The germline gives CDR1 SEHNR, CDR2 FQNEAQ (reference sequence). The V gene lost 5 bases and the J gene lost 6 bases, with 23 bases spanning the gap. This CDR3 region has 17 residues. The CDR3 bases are TGTGCCAGCAGCCTAGAGACTAGAACTTCAACCTTCAATGAGCAGTTCTTC. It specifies CASSLETRTSTFNEQFF.

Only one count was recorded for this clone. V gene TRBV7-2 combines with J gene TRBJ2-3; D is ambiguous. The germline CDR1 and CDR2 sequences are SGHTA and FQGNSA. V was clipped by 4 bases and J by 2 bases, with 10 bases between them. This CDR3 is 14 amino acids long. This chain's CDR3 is CASSSSPSTDTQYF. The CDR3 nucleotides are TGTGCCAGCAGCTCGAGTCCTTCCACAGATACGCAGTATTTT.

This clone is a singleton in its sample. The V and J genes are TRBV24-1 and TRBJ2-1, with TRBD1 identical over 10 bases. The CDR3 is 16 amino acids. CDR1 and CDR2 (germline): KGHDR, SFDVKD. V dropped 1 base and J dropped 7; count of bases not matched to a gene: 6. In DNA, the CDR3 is TGTGCCACCAGTGATTTTGACAGGGGGCAGGAAAATGAGCAGTTCTTC. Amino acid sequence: CATSDFDRGQENEQFF.

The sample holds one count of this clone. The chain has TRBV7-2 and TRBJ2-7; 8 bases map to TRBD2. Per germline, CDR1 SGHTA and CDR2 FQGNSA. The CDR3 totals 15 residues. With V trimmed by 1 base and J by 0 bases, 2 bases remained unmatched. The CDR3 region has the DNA TGTGCCAGCAGCTTAGTAGCGGGGCTCTCCTACGAGCAGTACTTC. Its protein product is CASSLVAGLSYEQYF.

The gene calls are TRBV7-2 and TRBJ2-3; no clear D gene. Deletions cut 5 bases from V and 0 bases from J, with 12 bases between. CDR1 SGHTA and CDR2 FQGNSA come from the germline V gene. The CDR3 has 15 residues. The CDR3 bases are TGTGCCAGCAGCACCACCCAGGCGAGCACAGATACGCAGTATTTT. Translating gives CASSTTQASTDTQYF.

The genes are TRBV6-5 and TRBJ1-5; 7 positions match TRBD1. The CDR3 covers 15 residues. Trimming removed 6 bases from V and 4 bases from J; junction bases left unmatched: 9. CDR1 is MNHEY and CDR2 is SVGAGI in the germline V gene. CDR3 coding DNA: TGTGCCAGCAGAGATACAGGGGCTAGGAATCAGCCCCAGCATTTT. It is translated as CASRDTGARNQPQHF.

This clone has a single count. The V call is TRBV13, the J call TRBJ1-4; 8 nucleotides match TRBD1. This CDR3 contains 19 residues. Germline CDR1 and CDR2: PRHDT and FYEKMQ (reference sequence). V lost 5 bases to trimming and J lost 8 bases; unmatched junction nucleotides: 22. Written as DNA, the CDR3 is TGTGCCAGCAGCCAGAGGACAGGGAGCTTCTTTAATGACTTAGAAAAACTGTTTTTT. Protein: CASSQRTGSFFNDLEKLFF.

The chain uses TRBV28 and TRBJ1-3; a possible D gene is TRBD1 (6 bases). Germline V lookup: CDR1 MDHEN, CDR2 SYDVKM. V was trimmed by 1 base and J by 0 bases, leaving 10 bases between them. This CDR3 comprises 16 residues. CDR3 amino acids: CASSLSGALSGNTIYF. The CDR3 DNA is TGTGCCAGCAGTTTATCAGGGGCCCTCTCTGGAAACACCATATATTTT.

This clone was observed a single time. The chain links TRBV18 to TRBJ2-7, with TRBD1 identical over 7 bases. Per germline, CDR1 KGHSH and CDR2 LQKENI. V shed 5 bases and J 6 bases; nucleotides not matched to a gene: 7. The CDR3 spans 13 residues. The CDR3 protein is CASSGPGTAEQYF. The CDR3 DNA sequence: TGTGCCAGCTCAGGTCCAGGGACAGCCGAGCAGTACTTC.

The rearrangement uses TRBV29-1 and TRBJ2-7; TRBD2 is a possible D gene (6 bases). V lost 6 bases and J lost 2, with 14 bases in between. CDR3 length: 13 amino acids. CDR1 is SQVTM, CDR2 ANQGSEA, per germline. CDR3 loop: CSVASGRPYEQYF. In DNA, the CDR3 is TGCAGCGTCGCATCAGGGAGGCCCTACGAGCAGTACTTC.

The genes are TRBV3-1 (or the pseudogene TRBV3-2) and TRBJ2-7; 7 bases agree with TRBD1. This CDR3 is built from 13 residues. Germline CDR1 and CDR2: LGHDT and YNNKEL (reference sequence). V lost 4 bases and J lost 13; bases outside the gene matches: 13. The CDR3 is CASSRQGLSAIYF. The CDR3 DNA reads TGTGCCAGCAGCCGACAGGGCCTATCGGCGATATACTTC.